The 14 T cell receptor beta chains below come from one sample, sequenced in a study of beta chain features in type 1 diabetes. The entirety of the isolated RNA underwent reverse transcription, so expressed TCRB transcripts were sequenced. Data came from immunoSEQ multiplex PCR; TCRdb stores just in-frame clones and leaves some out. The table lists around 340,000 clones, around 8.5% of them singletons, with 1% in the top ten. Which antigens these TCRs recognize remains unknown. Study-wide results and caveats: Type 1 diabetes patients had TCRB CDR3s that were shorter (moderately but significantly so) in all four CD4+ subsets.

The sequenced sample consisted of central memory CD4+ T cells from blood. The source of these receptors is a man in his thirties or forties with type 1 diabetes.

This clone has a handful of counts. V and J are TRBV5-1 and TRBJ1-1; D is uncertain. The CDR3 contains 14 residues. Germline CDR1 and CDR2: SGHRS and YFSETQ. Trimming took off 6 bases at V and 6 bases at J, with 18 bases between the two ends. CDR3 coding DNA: TGCGCCAGCAAATCCGGACCTTCGGGCGCTGAAGCTTTCTTT. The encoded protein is CASKSGPSGAEAFF.

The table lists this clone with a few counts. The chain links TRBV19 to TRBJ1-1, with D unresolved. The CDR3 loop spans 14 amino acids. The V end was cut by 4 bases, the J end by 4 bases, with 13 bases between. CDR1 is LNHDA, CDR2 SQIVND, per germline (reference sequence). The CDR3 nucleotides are TGTGCCAGTAGTAGTTCTGAACCGACCACTGAAGCTTTCTTT. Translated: CASSSSEPTTEAFF.

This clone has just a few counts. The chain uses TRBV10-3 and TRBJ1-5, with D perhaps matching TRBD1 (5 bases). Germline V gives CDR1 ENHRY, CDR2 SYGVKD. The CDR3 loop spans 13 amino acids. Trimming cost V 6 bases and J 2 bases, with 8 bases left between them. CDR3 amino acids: CAIREQGNQPQHF. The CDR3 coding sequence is TGTGCCATCAGGGAACAGGGCAATCAGCCCCAGCATTTT.

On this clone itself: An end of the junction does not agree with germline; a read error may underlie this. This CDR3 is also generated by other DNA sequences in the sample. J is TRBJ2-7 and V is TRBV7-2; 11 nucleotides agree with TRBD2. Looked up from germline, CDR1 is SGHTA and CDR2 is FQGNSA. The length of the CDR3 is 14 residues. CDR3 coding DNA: TGTGCCAGCAGCCTAGCGGGGGGAACCTACGAGCAGTACTTC. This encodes CASSLAGGTYEQYF.

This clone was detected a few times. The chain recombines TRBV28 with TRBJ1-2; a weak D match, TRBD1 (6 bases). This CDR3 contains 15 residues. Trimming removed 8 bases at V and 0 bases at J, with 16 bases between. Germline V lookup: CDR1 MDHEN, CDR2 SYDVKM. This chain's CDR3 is CASRDTNGANYGYTF. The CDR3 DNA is TGTGCCAGCCGGGACACTAATGGAGCTAACTATGGCTACACCTTC.

In nucleotides, the CDR3 is TGTGCCCTCCGAGAGGGGGCAAGATCACCCCTCCACTTT. Encoded protein: CALREGARSPLHF. V and J are TRBV7-2 and TRBJ1-6, with 7 bases identical to TRBD1. Germline CDR1 SGHTA, CDR2 FQGNSA. The CDR3 is 13 residues long. Trimming removed 11 bases from V and 10 bases from J; junction bases left unmatched: 11.

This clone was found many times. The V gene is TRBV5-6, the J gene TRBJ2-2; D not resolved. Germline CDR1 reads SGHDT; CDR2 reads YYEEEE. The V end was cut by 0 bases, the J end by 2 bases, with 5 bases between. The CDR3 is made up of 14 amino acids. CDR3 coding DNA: TGTGCCAGCAGCTTGGGACACAACACCGGGGAGCTGTTTTTT. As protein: CASSLGHNTGELFF.

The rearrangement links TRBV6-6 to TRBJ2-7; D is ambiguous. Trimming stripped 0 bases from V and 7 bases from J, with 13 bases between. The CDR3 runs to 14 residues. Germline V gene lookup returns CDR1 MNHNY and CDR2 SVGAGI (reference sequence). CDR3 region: CASSYSVDGTEQYF. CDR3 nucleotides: TGTGCCAGCAGTTACTCTGTCGACGGTACTGAGCAGTACTTC.

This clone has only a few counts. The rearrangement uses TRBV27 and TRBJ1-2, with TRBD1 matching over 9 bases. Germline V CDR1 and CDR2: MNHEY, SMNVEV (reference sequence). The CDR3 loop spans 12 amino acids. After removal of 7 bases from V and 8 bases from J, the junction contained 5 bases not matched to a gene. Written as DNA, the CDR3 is TGTGCCAGCATTAGGGACAGGGTGGGCTACACCTTC. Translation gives CASIRDRVGYTF.

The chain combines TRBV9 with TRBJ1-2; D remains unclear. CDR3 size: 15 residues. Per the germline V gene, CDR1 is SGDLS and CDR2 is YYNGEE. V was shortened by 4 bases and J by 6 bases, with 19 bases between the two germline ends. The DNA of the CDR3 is TGTGCCAGCAGCACACCGGGCCTATCAGGCGATGGCTACACCTTC. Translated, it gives CASSTPGLSGDGYTF.

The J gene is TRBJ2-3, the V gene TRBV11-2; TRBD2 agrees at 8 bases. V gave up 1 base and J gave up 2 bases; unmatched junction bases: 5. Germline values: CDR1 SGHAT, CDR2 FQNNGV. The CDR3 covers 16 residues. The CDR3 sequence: CASSLGRGAHTDTQYF. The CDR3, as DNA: TGTGCCAGCAGCTTAGGGCGGGGGGCCCACACAGATACGCAGTATTTT.

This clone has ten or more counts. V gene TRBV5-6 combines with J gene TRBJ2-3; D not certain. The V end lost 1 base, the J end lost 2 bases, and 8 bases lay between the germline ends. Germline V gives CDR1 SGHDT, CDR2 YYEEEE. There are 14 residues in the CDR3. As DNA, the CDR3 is TGTGCCAGCAGCTTGAAACAGCTCACAGATACGCAGTATTTT. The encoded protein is CASSLKQLTDTQYF.

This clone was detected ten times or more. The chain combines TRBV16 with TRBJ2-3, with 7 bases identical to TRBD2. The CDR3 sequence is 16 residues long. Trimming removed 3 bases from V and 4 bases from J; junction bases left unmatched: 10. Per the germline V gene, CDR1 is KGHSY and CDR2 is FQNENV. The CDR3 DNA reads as TGTGCCAGCAGCCATCTAGGCGGGACTAATTCAGATACGCAGTATTTT. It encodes CASSHLGGTNSDTQYF. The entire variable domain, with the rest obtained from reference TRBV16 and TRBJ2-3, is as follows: GEEVAQTPKHLVRGEGQKAKLYCAPIKGHSYVFWYQQVLKNEFKFLISFQNENVFDETGMPKERFSAKCLPNSPCSLEIQATKLEDSAVYFCASSHLGGTNSDTQYFGPGTRLTVL.

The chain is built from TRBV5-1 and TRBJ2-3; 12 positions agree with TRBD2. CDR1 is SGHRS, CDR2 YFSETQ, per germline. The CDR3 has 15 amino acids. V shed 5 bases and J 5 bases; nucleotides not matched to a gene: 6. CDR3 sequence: CASSRTSGVGDTQYF. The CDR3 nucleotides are TGCGCCAGCAGTCGGACTAGCGGGGTTGGAGATACGCAGTATTTT.